This TCR beta chain was sequenced in a study of T cells expressing NK-cell markers. Notes on the study in general: The study left the HCMV specificity of expanded NKG2C+ T cell clones unresolved.

No DNA is given; TCRdb re-called the 5' RACE reads and lists each CDR3 protein once. This sample's table reports 550,000 to 600,000 distinct CDR3 sequences. Germline V CDR1 and CDR2: DFQATT, SNEGSKA (reference sequence). CDR3 size: 15 residues. For this clonotype: Antigen: not known.

The receptor was isolated from a man between 18 and 35 years old in good health. The gene calls are TRBV20-1 and TRBJ2-5; TCRdb designates TRBD1, a call that cannot be tested without DNA. Sequenced material: blood T cells: a sorted CD56 or NKG2C T cell subset, CD4+ or CD8+ T cells, or bulk PBMC T cells (not recorded which). CDR3 loop: CSVHSTGIIQETQYF.